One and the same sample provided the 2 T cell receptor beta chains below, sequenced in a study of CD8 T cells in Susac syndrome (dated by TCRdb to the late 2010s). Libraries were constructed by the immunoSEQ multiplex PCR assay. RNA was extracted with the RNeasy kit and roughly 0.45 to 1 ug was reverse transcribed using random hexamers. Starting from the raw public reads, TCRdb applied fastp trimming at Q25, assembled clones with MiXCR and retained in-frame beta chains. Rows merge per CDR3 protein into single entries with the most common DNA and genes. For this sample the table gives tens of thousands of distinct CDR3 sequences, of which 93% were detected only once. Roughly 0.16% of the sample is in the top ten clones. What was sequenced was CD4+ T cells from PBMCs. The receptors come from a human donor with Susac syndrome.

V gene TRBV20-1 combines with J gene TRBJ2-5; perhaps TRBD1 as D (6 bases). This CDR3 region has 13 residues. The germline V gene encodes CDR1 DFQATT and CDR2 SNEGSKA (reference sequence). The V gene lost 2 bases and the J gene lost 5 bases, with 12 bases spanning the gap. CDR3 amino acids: CSARPGTWETQYF. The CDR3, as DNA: TGCAGTGCTAGACCCGGGACATGGGAGACCCAGTACTTC.

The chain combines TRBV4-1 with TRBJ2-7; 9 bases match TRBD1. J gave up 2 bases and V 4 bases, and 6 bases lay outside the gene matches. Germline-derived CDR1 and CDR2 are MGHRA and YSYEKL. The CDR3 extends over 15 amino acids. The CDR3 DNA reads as TGCGCCAGCAGCCTACGGACAGGGGACCCCTACGAGCAGTACTTC. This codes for CASSLRTGDPYEQYF.